This T cell receptor (beta chain) was documented in a study of regulatory T cells in long-lasting Graves disease. Regarding time point: persistent/refractory GD, antithyroid drugs over 5 years with positive TRAb. Extracted RNA from PBMCs served as the source of the TCR library. The V gene's germline CDR1 is MDHEN and CDR2 SYDVKM. With 1 base removed from V and 8 bases from J, the gap between germline ends came to 11 bases. The length of the CDR3 is 13 residues. The table lists this clonotype with many counts. Arm-PCR of CDR3 regions with iRepertoire HTBI primers generated TCR beta libraries. TCRdb re-called the multiplex PCR reads through MiXCR, storing one row per CDR3 protein. The sample includes about 470,000 distinct CDR3 sequences, around a fifth of them seen just once.

The sample here was peripheral blood mononuclear cells (PBMCs), taken when the disease was refractory, from a patient treated with antithyroid drugs. The source of this sequence is a female donor with Graves disease. This chain joins TRBV28 and TRBJ1-2; the D is unclear. CDR3 DNA: TGTGCCAGCAGTTTATTGCGGCTGGACGGCTACACCTTC. It codes for CASSLLRLDGYTF.